This T cell receptor beta chain originates from a study of OX40 agonist ivuxolimab in advanced cancers. Study-wide context: Patients received intravenous ivuxolimab every 2 weeks at 0.01 to 10 mg/kg.

The CDR3 loop spans 14 amino acids. V trimming: 4 bases; J trimming: 4 bases; junction bases outside the gene matches: 5. Germline assignment: CDR1 SNHLY and CDR2 FYNNEI. TCRdb's copy holds only in-frame clones and misses some; the assay was immunoSEQ multiplex PCR. Of some 140,000 clones listed, 90% were seen once; the top ten hold 0.85% to 1.4%. This clonotype was obtained from an adult with an advanced solid tumor such as melanoma, head and neck, liver or kidney cancer. The chain combines TRBV2 with TRBJ2-5; TRBD2 matches 8 bases. The sequencing here drew on CD4+ or CD8+ T cells sorted from blood, taken in a trial of the OX40 agonist ivuxolimab. The DNA for the CDR3 is TGTGCCAGCAGTGTCGGCCTAGCGGGAGAGACCCAGTACTTC. Protein sequence: CASSVGLAGETQYF.